The 30 T cell receptor beta chains given below trace back to one sample, sequenced in a study of blood T cell repertoires in COVID-19. Profiled with immunoSEQ multiplex PCR; TCRdb holds only in-frame clones, not every one. The table lists fewer than 150,000 clones, 84% of them singletons. The sample taken for sequencing was peripheral blood. All receptors come from a human donor in a cohort sampled during active COVID-19.

This chain links TRBV19 with TRBJ1-5; tentatively, D is TRBD1 (5 bases). This CDR3 is 18 amino acids long. Trimming stripped 3 bases from V and 4 bases from J, with 22 bases between. The germline gives CDR1 LNHDA, CDR2 SQIVND (reference sequence). CDR3 nucleotide sequence: TGTGCCAGTAGTATTGGGGCAGGGAGGGCTCTAGCAAATCAGCCCCAGCATTTT. Translation: CASSIGAGRALANQPQHF.

The table lists this clone with a count of one. CDR3 DNA sequence: TGCGCCAGCAGCTTGAGACAGCCTGGTTCACCCCTCCACTTT. Encoded protein: CASSLRQPGSPLHF. The V and J genes are TRBV5-1 and TRBJ1-6; a possible D gene is TRBD1 (5 bases). Deletions cut 1 base from V and 9 bases from J, with 11 bases between. There are 14 residues in the CDR3. Germline values: CDR1 SGHRS, CDR2 YFSETQ.

On this clone itself: The sample carries other DNA sequences with the same CDR3. The chain joins TRBV19 to TRBJ1-3, with D unresolved. CDR1 and CDR2 (germline): LNHDA, SQIVND (reference sequence). There are 14 residues in the CDR3. The V and J ends lost 2 bases and 0 bases respectively, with 5 bases between them. The CDR3, as DNA: TGTGCCAGTAGTATAAGAGGCTCTGGAAACACCATATATTTT. This sequence encodes CASSIRGSGNTIYF.

This clone was detected once. V usage is TRBV5-4 and J usage is TRBJ1-4; TRBD1 agrees at 9 bases. Germline CDR1 is SGHNT and CDR2 is YYREEE (reference sequence). The CDR3 sequence is 17 residues long. V shed 0 bases, J shed 4 bases, and the junction held 7 bases outside the gene matches. The CDR3 coding sequence is TGTGCCAGCAGCTTGGGAACCGGGACAGGGCTTAATGAAAAACTGTTTTTT. It is translated as CASSLGTGTGLNEKLFF.

Here the CDR3 reads CASRPSGRNTGELFF. The CDR3 coding sequence is TGTGCCAGTAGACCAAGCGGGAGGAACACCGGGGAGCTGTTTTTT. This sequence joins TRBV19 and TRBJ2-2; the match to TRBD2 covers 8 bases. This CDR3 has 15 residues. Per germline, CDR1 LNHDA and CDR2 SQIVND (reference sequence). V was pared by 6 bases and J by 1 base, with 4 bases of the junction left unmatched.

This CDR3 is CASSLGAGGDTQYF. The CDR3 DNA is TGTGCCAGCAGCTTAGGGGCCGGAGGAGATACGCAGTATTTT. The V call is TRBV11-2, the J call TRBJ2-3; D is possibly TRBD2 (5 bases). V lost 1 base to trimming and J lost 5 bases, with 10 bases between them. The germline V gene encodes CDR1 SGHAT and CDR2 FQNNGV. The CDR3 has 14 amino acids.

The V gene is TRBV4-3, the J gene TRBJ2-2, with a weak D call TRBD2 (6 bases). Trimming removed 0 bases at V and 1 base at J, with 12 bases between. Germline lookup yields CDR1 LGHNA and CDR2 YSLEER. CDR3 size: 17 residues. The DNA for the CDR3 is TGCGCCAGCAGCCAAGATGCAAGCGGGCGGAACACCGGGGAGCTGTTTTTT. Translating it yields CASSQDASGRNTGELFF.

The chain is built from TRBV7-8 and TRBJ1-6, with D unresolved. Germline assignment: CDR1 SGHVS and CDR2 FQNEAQ. The length of the CDR3 is 13 residues. V was cut by 2 bases and J by 10 bases, with 9 bases left in between. The CDR3 region has the DNA TGTGCCAGCAGCTTAAATAGAATGTCACCCCTCCACTTT. It translates to CASSLNRMSPLHF.

The rearrangement links TRBV5-5 to TRBJ1-2; D ambiguous. Trimming took 4 bases from V and 7 from J, leaving 11 bases between them. Germline CDR1 and CDR2: SGHKS and YYEKEE (reference sequence). This CDR3 has 12 amino acids. The CDR3 spells CASSRWRFGYTF. The CDR3 DNA sequence: TGTGCCAGCAGCCGCTGGAGGTTTGGCTACACCTTC.

The V gene is TRBV5-4, the J gene TRBJ2-1; TRBD2 matches at 7 bases. J gave up 2 bases and V 4 bases, and 21 bases lay outside the gene matches. Germline values: CDR1 SGHNT, CDR2 YYREEE (reference sequence). CDR3 length equals 20 residues. The CDR3 region is CASSKGLPSGGGGAYNEQFF. The CDR3 DNA follows: TGTGCCAGCAGCAAGGGACTTCCTAGCGGTGGGGGTGGGGCCTACAATGAGCAGTTCTTC.

The sample holds one count of this clone. The chain employs TRBV2 and TRBJ2-2, with 7 nucleotides matching TRBD2. Trimming removed 8 bases from V and 5 bases from J; junction bases left unmatched: 2. CDR1 and CDR2 from the germline V gene are SNHLY and FYNNEI. This CDR3 spans 12 amino acids. The CDR3 DNA is TGTGCCAGCGGGGGGGTTACCGGGGAGCTGTTTTTT. As protein: CASGGVTGELFF. The full variable domain, completed using reference TRBV2 and TRBJ2-2, is EPEVTQTPSHQVTQMGQEVILRCVPISNHLYFYWYRQILGQKVEFLVSFYNNEISEKSEIFDDQFSVERPDGSNFTLKIRSTKLEDSAMYFCASGGVTGELFFGEGSRLTVL.

V and J are TRBV10-3 and TRBJ1-2; 7 bases line up with TRBD1. The CDR3 sequence is 14 residues long. Trimming took 6 bases from V and 2 from J; bases not matched to a gene: 6. The germline gives CDR1 ENHRY, CDR2 SYGVKD. The CDR3 DNA sequence: TGTGCCATCAGAAGCGGAGGGGGCAACTATGGCTACACCTTC. This sequence encodes CAIRSGGGNYGYTF.

The CDR3 DNA sequence: TGTGCCAGTAGTATCCAGGGGCTCAATGAGCAGTTCTTC. This sequence encodes CASSIQGLNEQFF. This chain links TRBV19 with TRBJ2-1; a possible D gene is TRBD1 (6 bases). The CDR3 contains 13 residues. V was clipped by 3 bases and J by 6 bases, with 9 bases between them. The germline V gene has CDR1 LNHDA and CDR2 SQIVND (reference sequence).

This chain joins TRBV19 and TRBJ2-1; the D gene is possibly TRBD2 (5 bases). Germline CDR1 is LNHDA and CDR2 is SQIVND (reference sequence). The CDR3 is made up of 15 amino acids. Trimming shortened V by 6 bases and J by 0 bases, and 12 bases separated the two germline ends. The CDR3 DNA follows: TGTGCCAGTAGCGTTCGAGGGCCCTCCTACAATGAGCAGTTCTTC. Translation: CASSVRGPSYNEQFF.

This clone appeared a single time. The identical CDR3 is also encoded by other nucleotide sequences in the sample. The chain recombines TRBV5-1 with TRBJ1-3; the D gene is possibly TRBD1 (5 bases). The CDR3 totals 15 residues. The germline V gene has CDR1 SGHRS and CDR2 YFSETQ. V shed 0 bases and J shed 1 base, with 8 bases lying between them. CDR3 sequence (DNA): TGCGCCAGCAGCTTGGCGGCAGGGTCTGGAAACACCATATATTTT. It specifies CASSLAAGSGNTIYF.

This chain joins TRBV29-1 and TRBJ2-1; TRBD1 matches 10 bases. The V and J ends lost 7 bases and 7 bases, in that order; junction bases with no gene match: 7. The germline V gene has CDR1 SQVTM and CDR2 ANQGSEA. This CDR3 spans 13 amino acids. The CDR3 is CSARQGAGNEQFF. DNA for the CDR3: TGCAGCGCGAGACAGGGGGCCGGGAATGAGCAGTTCTTC.

A single count supports this clone. The J gene is TRBJ2-1, the V gene TRBV6-5; tentative D call: TRBD1 (6 bases). Germline CDR1 MNHEY, CDR2 SVGAGI. The CDR3 is 13 amino acids. Trimming stripped 6 bases from V and 4 bases from J, with 10 bases between. Here the CDR3 reads CASRGAVYNEQFF. CDR3 DNA sequence: TGTGCCAGCAGGGGGGCTGTTTACAATGAGCAGTTCTTC.

V usage is TRBV4-2 and J usage is TRBJ1-2; 8 nucleotides agree with TRBD1. V lost 4 bases and J lost 3; bases outside the gene matches: 1. This CDR3 has 13 amino acids. Germline V gene sequence: CDR1 LGHNA, CDR2 YNFKEQ. CDR3 amino acids: CASSLDRDYGYTF. The DNA of the CDR3 is TGTGCCAGCAGCCTGGACAGGGACTATGGCTACACCTTC.

The chain joins TRBV30 to TRBJ2-2; weak D call: TRBD2 (6 bases). CDR3 length: 17 residues. The germline V and J ends were trimmed by 2 bases and 1 base, with 17 bases remaining between them. CDR1 is GTSNPN, CDR2 SVGIG, per germline (reference sequence). DNA for the CDR3: TGTGCCTGGAGTAATACTAGCCCGCGACGGAACACCGGGGAGCTGTTTTTT. It codes for CAWSNTSPRRNTGELFF.

The chain is built from TRBV28 and TRBJ2-7, with D maybe TRBD1 (6 bases). Germline V lookup: CDR1 MDHEN, CDR2 SYDVKM. V lost 6 bases to trimming and J lost 1 base, with 19 bases between them. This CDR3 spans 16 amino acids. The CDR3: CASSQKGVLSSYEQYF. CDR3 in DNA: TGTGCCAGCAGCCAAAAGGGGGTTTTATCTTCCTACGAGCAGTACTTC. The full variable domain, with the rest looked up from reference TRBV28 and TRBJ2-7, is DVKVTQSSRYLVKRTGEKVFLECVQDMDHENMFWYRQDPGLGLRLIYFSYDVKMKEKGDIPEGYSVSREKKERFSLILESASTNQTSMYLCASSQKGVLSSYEQYFGPGTRLTVT.

J is TRBJ1-2 and V is TRBV5-6; no firm D call. V lost 7 bases and J 3 bases, leaving 13 bases between the germline ends. CDR1 and CDR2 (germline): SGHDT, YYEEEE. The CDR3 spans 13 residues. CDR3 bases: TGTGCCAGCGCCGGCGAGGGAGACTATGGCTACACCTTC. Its translation is CASAGEGDYGYTF.

The rearrangement links TRBV7-2 to TRBJ1-2; D is undetermined. This CDR3 is built from 15 residues. CDR1 is SGHTA and CDR2 is FQGNSA in the germline V gene. Trimming cost V 1 base and J 4 bases, with 13 bases left between them. The CDR3 coding sequence is TGTGCCAGCAGCTTAGATTATGGCACCGCCTATGGCTACACCTTC. This encodes CASSLDYGTAYGYTF.

The CDR3 spells CASSVESNTDTQYF. In DNA form, the CDR3 reads TGTGCCAGCAGCGTGGAGAGCAACACAGATACGCAGTATTTT. The genes are TRBV9 and TRBJ2-3; no clear D. Germline V gives CDR1 SGDLS, CDR2 YYNGEE. Trimming left V 2 bases short and J 2 bases short, with 9 bases between. The CDR3 is made up of 14 amino acids. Based on the CDR3 plus reference TRBV9 and TRBJ2-3, the full variable domain is DSGVTQTPKHLITATGQRVTLRCSPRSGDLSVYWYQQSLDQGLQFLIQYYNGEERAKGNILERFSAQQFPDLHSELNLSSLELGDSALYFCASSVESNTDTQYFGPGTRLTVL.

J is TRBJ2-5 and V is TRBV7-2; TRBD1 aligns across 11 bases. V gave up 2 bases and J gave up 5 bases; unmatched junction bases: 7. The CDR3 extends over 16 amino acids. Germline CDR1 and CDR2: SGHTA and FQGNSA. Here the CDR3 DNA reads TGTGCCAGCAGCTTATTTGCGGACAGGGGGCCGGAGACCCAGTACTTC. Translation: CASSLFADRGPETQYF.

The chain carries TRBV5-4 and TRBJ2-2; TRBD2 matches 12 bases. After removal of 4 bases from V and 5 bases from J, the junction contained 6 bases not matched to a gene. Per germline, CDR1 SGHNT and CDR2 YYREEE (reference sequence). CDR3 length equals 16 residues. CDR3: CASSPIGLAGTGELFF. CDR3 DNA sequence: TGTGCCAGCAGCCCAATCGGACTAGCGGGGACCGGGGAGCTGTTTTTT. Filled out from reference TRBV5-4 and TRBJ2-2, the complete variable domain reads ETGVTQSPTHLIKTRGQQVTLRCSSQSGHNTVSWYQQALGQGPQFIFQYYREEENGRGNFPPRFSGLQFPNYSSELNVNALELDDSALYLCASSPIGLAGTGELFFGEGSRLTVL.

This chain uses TRBV4-1 with TRBJ2-2, with TRBD1 matching 9 bases. This CDR3 is built from 17 residues. V lost 3 bases to trimming and J lost 6 bases; unmatched junction nucleotides: 11. Germline V gene sequence: CDR1 MGHRA, CDR2 YSYEKL. CDR3 DNA: TGCGCCAGCAGCCAGCACTTACAGGGGGCGCCCTCCGGGGAGCTGTTTTTT. It specifies CASSQHLQGAPSGELFF.

The DNA of the CDR3 is TGTGCCAGCAGTCCCCGACGGGGAGGCGAGCAGTACTTC. As protein: CASSPRRGGEQYF. The chain uses TRBV12-3 or TRBV12-4 and TRBJ2-7; TRBD2 is a possible D gene (6 bases). V gave up 5 bases and J gave up 6 bases, with 14 bases separating them. The CDR3 runs to 13 residues.

This chain connects TRBV6-5 to TRBJ1-5; perhaps TRBD1 as D (5 bases). V lost 4 bases and J 1 base, leaving 14 bases between the germline ends. Germline lookup yields CDR1 MNHEY and CDR2 SVGAGI. The CDR3 is 16 residues long. CDR3 DNA sequence: TGTGCCAGCAGTTCACAGGTCCCCATGAGCAATCAGCCCCAGCATTTT. Amino acids: CASSSQVPMSNQPQHF.

CDR3 in DNA: TGTGCCAGCAGCCCTCTTAGCGGGGCGGCGGGGGAGACCCAGTACTTC. Its protein is CASSPLSGAAGETQYF. The chain uses TRBV7-3 and TRBJ2-5; 8 nucleotides match TRBD2. J lost 5 bases, V lost 5 bases, and 13 bases had no gene match. In germline, CDR1 is SGHTA, CDR2 FQGTGA. CDR3 length: 16 residues.

The chain joins TRBV19 to TRBJ1-2, with D uncertain. Trimming stripped 6 bases from V and 3 bases from J, with 17 bases between. CDR1 and CDR2 (germline): LNHDA, SQIVND (reference sequence). The CDR3 totals 15 residues. Here the CDR3 reads CASSPLAVDDYGYTF. The CDR3 nucleotides are TGTGCCAGTAGCCCATTAGCCGTAGATGACTATGGCTACACCTTC.